These 26 T cell receptor beta chains originate from one sample sequenced in a study of graft-versus-host responses after intestinal transplantation. These receptors' targets are unknown. Produced via immunoSEQ multiplex PCR; TCRdb's table is partial and in-frame only. The sample lists about 120,000 clones, approximately 95% occurring once. Sequences were derived from unstimulated CD8+ T cells sorted from spleen or lymph node cells, sampled before intestinal transplant. These receptors all stem from a human donor who received an intestinal transplant.

The chain uses TRBV9 and TRBJ2-7; D might be TRBD2 (6 bases). Per the germline V gene, CDR1 is SGDLS and CDR2 is YYNGEE. Trimming took 4 bases from V and 2 from J, leaving 13 bases between them. This CDR3 is built from 14 residues. As DNA, the CDR3 is TGTGCCAGCAGCCCCGGTACGGGGGCCTACGAGCAGTACTTC. It is translated as CASSPGTGAYEQYF.

This clone appeared a few times. The chain has TRBV6-1 and TRBJ2-7; TRBD2 is a possible D gene (5 bases). V dropped 2 bases and J dropped 3 bases, with 14 bases sitting between them. The CDR3 is made up of 15 amino acids. The V gene's germline CDR1 is MNHNS and CDR2 SASEGT. Here the CDR3 reads CASSESGEISYEQYF. As DNA, the CDR3 is TGTGCCAGCAGTGAATCTGGGGAGATCAGCTACGAGCAGTACTTC.

This clone was seen only once. The chain carries TRBV19 and TRBJ2-7; the D gene is possibly TRBD2 (6 bases). CDR3 length: 16 residues. The V gene's germline CDR1 is LNHDA and CDR2 SQIVND (reference sequence). Trimming removed 3 bases at V and 3 bases at J, with 18 bases between. The CDR3 spells CASSIEPSAEFYEQYF. DNA for the CDR3: TGTGCCAGTAGTATTGAGCCTAGCGCCGAATTCTACGAGCAGTACTTC.

In DNA, the CDR3 is TGTGCCAGCAGCTTAGCCGACAGGCCCCCGGATGAAAAACTGTTTTTT. Translation: CASSLADRPPDEKLFF. This sequence joins TRBV11-2 and TRBJ1-4, with D possibly being TRBD1 (6 bases). This CDR3 is built from 16 residues. Per the germline V gene, CDR1 is SGHAT and CDR2 is FQNNGV. V lost 1 base, J lost 6 bases, and 15 bases lay in between.

This chain links TRBV28 with TRBJ1-2; D is possibly TRBD1 (5 bases). This CDR3 is 18 amino acids long. Trimming pared 3 bases from V and 0 bases from J, leaving 20 bases between. Germline values: CDR1 MDHEN, CDR2 SYDVKM. CDR3 nucleotides: TGTGCCAGCAGTTTTGGGGGGTGGGTAGGACTAACTAACTATGGCTACACCTTC. Translated, it gives CASSFGGWVGLTNYGYTF.

This chain links TRBV6-5 with TRBJ2-1; no clear D. The CDR3 is 12 residues long. V was clipped by 0 bases and J by 9 bases, with 6 bases between them. Germline assignment: CDR1 MNHEY and CDR2 SVGAGI. CDR3 in amino acids: CASSYSSSEQFF. Here the CDR3 DNA reads TGTGCCAGCAGTTACTCGTCCTCTGAGCAGTTCTTC.

In its sample, this clone was seen once. The rearrangement joins TRBV14 to TRBJ2-7, with D perhaps TRBD1 (6 bases). In germline, CDR1 is SGHDN, CDR2 FVKESK. The CDR3 length is 16 residues. V was pared by 1 base and J by 2 bases, with 15 bases between. CDR3 residues: CASSQGRDTLPYEQYF. CDR3 in DNA: TGTGCCAGCAGCCAAGGCCGGGACACCCTACCCTACGAGCAGTACTTC.

The rearrangement joins TRBV4-1 to TRBJ1-3; D unclear. Looked up from germline, CDR1 is MGHRA and CDR2 is YSYEKL. With 0 bases removed from V and 9 bases from J, the gap between germline ends came to 15 bases. The CDR3 is made up of 15 amino acids. The CDR3 DNA reads TGCGCCAGCAGCCAAGATGGGTGGGAGGCGGGCACCATATATTTT. This translates into CASSQDGWEAGTIYF.

The chain uses TRBV4-2 and TRBJ2-7, with D perhaps TRBD2 (6 bases). This CDR3 has 15 residues. Germline V gene sequence: CDR1 LGHNA, CDR2 YNFKEQ. Trimming removed 1 base from V and 0 bases from J, with 10 bases in between. CDR3 protein: CASSQGAGPSYEQYF. For the CDR3, the DNA is TGTGCCAGCAGCCAAGGGGCGGGGCCCTCCTACGAGCAGTACTTC.

The count of this clone is one. The CDR3 coding sequence is TGCGCCAGCAGCCCGGGGGCGGGGGCCTACGAGCAGTACTTC. It codes for CASSPGAGAYEQYF. This chain connects TRBV4-3 to TRBJ2-7; D is possibly TRBD2 (7 bases). CDR3 length equals 14 residues. The ends were cut back, 4 bases at V and 2 bases at J, with 12 bases in the middle. In germline, CDR1 is LGHNA, CDR2 YSLEER.

This chain links TRBV15 with TRBJ2-2, with a weak D call TRBD1 (6 bases). This CDR3 contains 16 residues. From germline, CDR1 is LNHNV and CDR2 YYDKDF (reference sequence). The V gene lost 5 bases and the J gene lost 4 bases, with 17 bases spanning the gap. CDR3 in DNA: TGTGCCACCAGCCGTAACAGGGAGTCTTCCACCGGGGAGCTGTTTTTT. Its protein is CATSRNRESSTGELFF.

This chain uses TRBV14 with TRBJ2-7; D might be TRBD2 (5 bases). The V end lost 4 bases, the J end lost 4 bases, and 14 bases lay between the germline ends. Germline loops: CDR1 SGHDN, CDR2 FVKESK. This CDR3 is built from 14 residues. CDR3 coding DNA: TGTGCCAGCAGCCGTCGAGGGAATCGGTACGAGCAGTACTTC. This encodes CASSRRGNRYEQYF.

V is TRBV4-1 and J is TRBJ2-7; 8 bases match TRBD2. Per germline, CDR1 MGHRA and CDR2 YSYEKL. The CDR3 covers 14 residues. V was clipped by 3 bases and J by 5 bases; unmatched bases: 6. Here the CDR3 reads CASSHGREGNEQYF. The CDR3 nucleotides are TGCGCCAGCAGCCATGGACGGGAGGGGAACGAGCAGTACTTC.

The rearrangement links TRBV28 to TRBJ2-5; D perhaps matches TRBD2 (6 bases). Gene TRBJ2-7 matches the end of the DNA better, so the J call may be wrong. The CDR3 contains 15 residues. In germline, CDR1 is MDHEN, CDR2 SYDVKM. CDR3 nucleotide sequence: TGTGCCAGCACCGAGAGGGACTTCAACTCCTACGAGCAGTACTTC. Its protein product is CASTERDFNSYEQYF.

The gene calls are TRBV7-8 and TRBJ2-1; D perhaps matches TRBD2 (7 bases). Germline-derived CDR1 and CDR2 are SGHVS and FQNEAQ. V gave up 5 bases and J gave up 8 bases, with 28 bases separating them. This CDR3 has 18 amino acids. The CDR3 DNA is TGTGCCAGCAGCCCCCTCCCCCTACTAGCGCCCGAGGGGGATGAGCAGTTCTTC. Its protein product is CASSPLPLLAPEGDEQFF.

The V and J genes are TRBV28 and TRBJ1-6; 7 bases align to TRBD1. The CDR3 has 15 residues. Per germline, CDR1 MDHEN and CDR2 SYDVKM. V dropped 2 bases and J dropped 3; count of bases not matched to a gene: 1. DNA of the CDR3: TGTGCCAGCAGTTTACGACAGGGCTATAATTCACCCCTCCACTTT. This codes for CASSLRQGYNSPLHF. The full variable domain, its missing parts supplied by reference TRBV28 and TRBJ1-6, is DVKVTQSSRYLVKRTGEKVFLECVQDMDHENMFWYRQDPGLGLRLIYFSYDVKMKEKGDIPEGYSVSREKKERFSLILESASTNQTSMYLCASSLRQGYNSPLHFGNGTRLTVT.

The chain carries TRBV5-4 and TRBJ2-1, with no clear D. The V and J ends lost 2 bases and 0 bases respectively, with 9 bases between them. Germline CDR1 is SGHNT and CDR2 is YYREEE (reference sequence). The CDR3 contains 15 residues. The CDR3 region is CASSFGPFSYNEQFF. For the CDR3, the DNA is TGTGCCAGCAGCTTTGGTCCCTTCTCCTACAATGAGCAGTTCTTC. Based on the CDR3 plus reference TRBV5-4 and TRBJ2-1, the full variable domain is ETGVTQSPTHLIKTRGQQVTLRCSSQSGHNTVSWYQQALGQGPQFIFQYYREEENGRGNFPPRFSGLQFPNYSSELNVNALELDDSALYLCASSFGPFSYNEQFFGPGTRLTVL.

This sequence joins TRBV9 and TRBJ1-5; the D is unclear. The CDR3 spans 12 residues. V was pared by 0 bases and J by 9 bases, with 7 bases between. Germline CDR1 SGDLS, CDR2 YYNGEE. This CDR3 is CASSVGGGPQHF. CDR3 DNA: TGTGCCAGCAGCGTAGGAGGAGGGCCCCAGCATTTT.

This clone was recorded once. V and J are TRBV7-8 and TRBJ2-7, with TRBD1 matching over 8 bases. This CDR3 region has 14 residues. V lost 3 bases and J lost 2; bases outside the gene matches: 3. Germline values: CDR1 SGHVS, CDR2 FQNEAQ. Here the CDR3 reads CASSFTGGTYEQYF. CDR3 bases: TGTGCCAGCAGCTTTACAGGGGGTACCTACGAGCAGTACTTC.

On this clone: The sample has other DNA sequences that encode this CDR3 too. V usage is TRBV19 and J usage is TRBJ2-1, with D perhaps matching TRBD1 (5 bases). This CDR3 comprises 13 residues. V lost 7 bases and J lost 1, with 8 bases in between. From germline, CDR1 is LNHDA and CDR2 SQIVND (reference sequence). The CDR3 DNA reads TGTGCCAGTAATTCAGGGTCCTACAATGAGCAGTTCTTC. Translation: CASNSGSYNEQFF.

The rearrangement links TRBV7-2 to TRBJ2-1; 9 bases map to TRBD1. J lost 3 bases, V lost 0 bases, and 12 bases had no gene match. The CDR3 covers 19 residues. Germline lookup yields CDR1 SGHTA and CDR2 FQGNSA. The CDR3 here is CASSLANRDRDRNYNEQFF. CDR3 nucleotide sequence: TGTGCCAGCAGCTTAGCTAACCGGGACAGGGATAGGAACTACAATGAGCAGTTCTTC.

The V gene is TRBV6-5, the J gene TRBJ2-4; 8 bases align to TRBD2. The CDR3 is 14 residues long. V lost 0 bases to trimming and J lost 7 bases; unmatched junction nucleotides: 2. Germline CDR1 MNHEY, CDR2 SVGAGI. The CDR3 spells CASSYSSGSNIQYF. CDR3 sequence (DNA): TGTGCCAGCAGTTACTCAAGCGGGAGTAACATTCAGTACTTC.

The chain joins TRBV27 to TRBJ2-2, with unresolved D. The CDR3 sequence is 14 residues long. Germline V gives CDR1 MNHEY, CDR2 SMNVEV (reference sequence). V lost 6 bases and J 4 bases, leaving 12 bases between the germline ends. CDR3 nucleotide sequence: TGTGCCAGCAGGGCAGGCCCGGGCACCGGGGAGCTGTTTTTT. Translating it yields CASRAGPGTGELFF.

This clone was counted a few times. The chain joins TRBV28 to TRBJ2-1, with 9 bases identical to TRBD2. The CDR3 runs 15 residues. The V and J ends lost 6 bases and 4 bases, in that order; junction bases with no gene match: 7. The germline V gene has CDR1 MDHEN and CDR2 SYDVKM. CDR3 region: CASRFLAGLYNEQFF. CDR3 DNA: TGTGCCAGCAGGTTTCTAGCGGGACTATACAATGAGCAGTTCTTC.

The chain uses TRBV5-1 and TRBJ1-3, with a tentative D call TRBD1 (5 bases). Per germline, CDR1 SGHRS and CDR2 YFSETQ. CDR3 length equals 15 residues. V was clipped by 5 bases and J by 0 bases, with 12 bases between them. This CDR3 is CASRRTGDSGNTIYF. DNA of the CDR3: TGCGCCAGCAGAAGAACAGGCGACTCTGGAAACACCATATATTTT.

The CDR3 nucleotides are TGTGCCAGCAACATACAGGAGGGATGGTACCAAGAGACCCAGTACTTC. Residues: CASNIQEGWYQETQYF. This chain uses TRBV7-9 with TRBJ2-5, with TRBD2 as a possible D gene (6 bases). The CDR3 is made up of 16 amino acids. Trimming took 7 bases from V and 0 from J, leaving 18 bases between them. CDR1 SEHNR and CDR2 FQNEAQ come from the germline V gene (reference sequence).